This T cell receptor (beta chain) was captured by sequencing in a study of T cell changes during pregnancy in multiple sclerosis. The germline CDR1 and CDR2 sequences are SGHNT and YYREEE (reference sequence). This CDR3 is built from 15 residues. Trimming removed 3 bases from V and 1 base from J; junction bases left unmatched: 5. The table came from immunoSEQ multiplex PCR; TCRdb's copy has only in-frame clones and leaves some out. The table lists some 41,000 clones, around 92% of them singletons, with roughly 7.4% in the top ten. This TCR derives from a female donor with multiple sclerosis, enrolled in a pregnancy study. Sequencing used CD8+ T cells from peripheral blood mononuclear cells, obtained in the third trimester of pregnancy. The chain employs TRBV5-4 and TRBJ2-3; TRBD1 matches 7 bases. CDR3 DNA sequence: TGTGCCAGCAGCTCTTCCGGGACAGGCACAGATACGCAGTATTTT. Protein sequence: CASSSSGTGTDTQYF. Combining the CDR3 with reference TRBV5-4 and TRBJ2-3 gives the whole variable domain ETGVTQSPTHLIKTRGQQVTLRCSSQSGHNTVSWYQQALGQGPQFIFQYYREEENGRGNFPPRFSGLQFPNYSSELNVNALELDDSALYLCASSSSGTGTDTQYFGPGTRLTVL.